One and the same sample provided the 19 T cell receptor beta chains below, sequenced in a study of T cells in Graves' hyperthyroidism and ophthalmopathy. Authors of the study amplified TCR beta CDR3 regions from RNA transcripts. The TCR CDR3 first-round RT-PCR relied on the HTBI primer set. TCRdb independently ran MiXCR on the multiplex PCR reads; one entry per CDR3 protein. The sample comprises approximately 330,000 distinct CDR3 sequences, 21% of which are singletons, and around 48% rests with the top ten. Material: blood. The receptors derive from a woman between 45 and 65 years old with Graves' hyperthyroidism.

This chain uses TRBV6-1 with TRBJ2-7; 11 bases are a match to TRBD1. The CDR3 has 19 amino acids. Germline CDR1 reads MNHNS; CDR2 reads SASEGT. The junction had 16 bases not matched to a gene; V was cut back by 6 bases and J by 0 bases. The CDR3, as DNA: TGTGCCAGCAGACGAACCGGGACAGGGGGTTCCCCTAGCTCCTACGAGCAGTACTTC. Translated: CASRRTGTGGSPSSYEQYF.

This chain joins TRBV6-1 and TRBJ1-2; maybe TRBD1 (5 bases). Trimming stripped 9 bases from V and 4 bases from J, with 12 bases between. This CDR3 has 12 amino acids. Germline V gives CDR1 MNHNS, CDR2 SASEGT. The CDR3 reads CASSGRFYGYTF. The CDR3 DNA reads as TGTGCCAGTTCGGGACGGTTCTATGGCTACACCTTC.

The sample holds many counts of this clonotype. The V gene is TRBV12-3 or TRBV12-4, the J gene TRBJ2-7, with D uncertain. V shed 1 base and J shed 2 bases, with 9 bases lying between them. The CDR3 runs to 14 residues. The CDR3 reads CASSLDPATYEQYF. Here the CDR3 DNA reads TGTGCCAGCAGTTTAGACCCAGCGACCTACGAGCAGTACTTC.

This clonotype was observed at least ten times. The J gene is TRBJ2-5, the V gene TRBV12-3 or TRBV12-4; possible D gene TRBD2, 5 bases. V dropped 6 bases and J dropped 0 bases, with 11 bases sitting between them. This CDR3 region has 14 residues. The DNA for the CDR3 is TGTGCCAGCAGCCGTTCCGGGGACCAAGAGACCCAGTACTTC. This codes for CASSRSGDQETQYF.

This clonotype occurred many times. The chain is built from TRBV5-1 and TRBJ2-7; possible D gene TRBD2, 7 bases. V was shortened by 5 bases and J by 0 bases, with 18 bases between the two germline ends. The CDR3 is made up of 16 amino acids. Germline lookup yields CDR1 SGHRS and CDR2 YFSETQ. CDR3 region: CASRLGGGRSSYEQYF. The CDR3 region has the DNA TGCGCCAGCAGACTTGGGGGGGGCCGGAGCTCCTACGAGCAGTACTTC.

Ten or more counts support this clonotype. The chain is built from TRBV10-3 and TRBJ2-3; 8 nucleotides match TRBD1. Germline V gene data show CDR1 as ENHRY and CDR2 as SYGVKD. V was pared by 7 bases and J by 5 bases, with 5 bases of the junction left unmatched. The CDR3 loop spans 13 amino acids. The CDR3 bases are TGTGCCATCACCGGACAGGGCTTAGATACGCAGTATTTT. Protein product: CAITGQGLDTQYF.

The chain uses TRBV6-2 or TRBV6-3 and TRBJ2-5; 16 bases are shared with TRBD2. Trimming removed 7 bases from V and 3 bases from J; junction bases left unmatched: 5. The length of the CDR3 is 16 residues. Germline assignment: CDR1 MNHEY and CDR2 SVGEGT. CDR3 protein: CASNQGTSGREETQYF. For the CDR3, the DNA is TGTGCCAGCAATCAAGGGACTAGCGGGAGGGAAGAGACCCAGTACTTC.

This clonotype was observed a handful of times. The chain couples TRBV29-1 to TRBJ2-2; D is undetermined. The germline V gene encodes CDR1 SQVTM and CDR2 ANQGSEA. The CDR3 runs to 11 residues. The V end lost 5 bases, the J end lost 2 bases, and 3 bases lay between the germline ends. CDR3 bases: TGCAGCGTTAGAAACACCGGGGAGCTGTTTTTT. Translating it yields CSVRNTGELFF.

This clonotype came up many times. This chain joins TRBV20-1 and TRBJ2-3; D is uncertain. The CDR3 length is 11 residues. V shed 6 bases and J shed 6 bases, with 10 bases lying between them. CDR1 is DFQATT and CDR2 is SNEGSKA in the germline V gene (reference sequence). The CDR3 nucleotides read TGCAGTGCCAGATCCTGGGATACGCAGTATTTT. Residues: CSARSWDTQYF.

The rearrangement joins TRBV27 to TRBJ2-2; TRBD2 aligns across 7 bases. J gave up 0 bases and V 1 base, and 2 bases lay outside the gene matches. CDR1 and CDR2 from the germline V gene are MNHEY and SMNVEV (reference sequence). The CDR3 is 16 amino acids. The CDR3 DNA is TGTGCCAGCAGTTTATTTGGGGGGGCGAACACCGGGGAGCTGTTTTTT. This encodes CASSLFGGANTGELFF.

Many counts were recorded for this clonotype. The chain couples TRBV28 to TRBJ1-2; D might be TRBD1 (6 bases). Germline CDR1 reads MDHEN; CDR2 reads SYDVKM. V was trimmed by 5 bases and J by 4 bases, leaving 23 bases between them. This CDR3 comprises 17 residues. CDR3 in DNA: TGTGCCAGCAGTCCTCGCCGCCCGGGACACGGAATCTATGGCTACACCTTC. It is translated as CASSPRRPGHGIYGYTF.

J is TRBJ1-3 and V is TRBV20-1; a possible D gene is TRBD1 (6 bases). This CDR3 region has 14 residues. Germline CDR1 and CDR2: DFQATT and SNEGSKA (reference sequence). The V gene lost 0 bases and the J gene lost 4 bases, with 10 bases spanning the gap. CDR3 sequence (DNA): TGCAGTGCTAGAGAACAGGGTCACGGAAACACCATATATTTT. Its protein product is CSAREQGHGNTIYF.

This clonotype was counted ten times or more. The chain employs TRBV5-1 and TRBJ1-6; D is perhaps TRBD1 (5 bases). Germline V gives CDR1 SGHRS, CDR2 YFSETQ. The V end was cut by 9 bases, the J end by 6 bases, with 16 bases between. The CDR3 is 14 residues long. The CDR3 is CATKGGQGNSPLHF. CDR3 DNA: TGCGCCACCAAAGGAGGTCAGGGTAATTCACCCCTCCACTTT.

This clonotype showed up many times. This rearrangement joins TRBV12-3 or TRBV12-4 to TRBJ1-3, with 11 bases aligning to TRBD1. The trim removed 4 bases at V and 3 bases at J, leaving 5 bases unmatched. This CDR3 contains 16 residues. CDR3 region: CASSSSGTGGGNTIYF. CDR3 coding DNA: TGTGCCAGCAGTTCCTCCGGGACAGGGGGTGGAAACACCATATATTTT.

This clonotype was observed at least ten times. The genes are TRBV28 and TRBJ1-1; unclear D gene. There are 12 residues in the CDR3. Per germline, CDR1 MDHEN and CDR2 SYDVKM. V was shortened by 4 bases and J by 8 bases, with 11 bases between the two germline ends. The CDR3 bases are TGTGCCAGCAGTTCCCGGGATTGGGAAGCTTTCTTT. Its protein is CASSSRDWEAFF.

This clonotype was observed a handful of times. V usage is TRBV6-1 and J usage is TRBJ1-1; D gene uncertain. V lost 8 bases and J 5 bases, leaving 9 bases between the germline ends. The CDR3 totals 11 residues. The V gene's germline CDR1 is MNHNS and CDR2 SASEGT. CDR3 sequence: CASLVGTEAFF. The CDR3 region has the DNA TGTGCCAGCCTAGTGGGTACTGAAGCTTTCTTT.

J is TRBJ1-1 and V is TRBV12-5, with 9 positions matching TRBD1. This CDR3 has 13 residues. V shed 7 bases, J shed 10 bases, and the junction held 10 bases outside the gene matches. The germline CDR1 and CDR2 sequences are LGHNT and FRNRAP. The CDR3 here is CASVSSGTGSAFF. In nucleotides, the CDR3 is TGTGCTAGTGTTTCCAGCGGGACAGGGTCAGCTTTCTTT.

This chain connects TRBV12-3 or TRBV12-4 to TRBJ1-4; D unclear. Trimming stripped 9 bases from V and 0 bases from J, with 11 bases between. The length of the CDR3 is 14 residues. The CDR3 nucleotides are TGTGCCAGTGGACGGACCGCAACTAATGAAAAACTGTTTTTT. Its protein product is CASGRTATNEKLFF.

DNA for the CDR3: TGCGCCAGCGTCCGGGACAGGCAGGACACTGAAGCTTTCTTT. Encoded protein: CASVRDRQDTEAFF. The V gene is TRBV5-1, the J gene TRBJ1-1; 8 positions agree with TRBD1. CDR1 is SGHRS, CDR2 YFSETQ, per germline. Germline trimming cut 7 bases from V and 3 bases from J; bases unmatched to any gene: 8. This CDR3 is built from 14 residues.